This entry describes one T cell receptor (beta chain). The CDR3 extends over 16 amino acids. Deletions cut 5 bases from V and 3 bases from J, with 17 bases between. The entry originates in a study of T-cell memory formation after mild COVID-19. One entry per CDR3 protein, called by TCRdb with MiXCR from the 5' RACE reads. This sample has 250,000 to 300,000 distinct CDR3 sequences, with around 8% found just once. The sequence derives from a young man who had mild COVID-19 (a few samples of this study predate the infection). Cell type and time point are not known. Source material: PBMCs or a T cell subset sorted from them (not recorded which). The chain is built from TRBV12-3 or TRBV12-4 and TRBJ2-1; perhaps TRBD2 as D (6 bases). This CDR3 is CASSDGSAGNYNEQFF. CDR3 DNA: TGTGCCAGCAGTGACGGGTCCGCGGGGAACTACAATGAGCAGTTCTTC.